The 20 T cell receptor beta chains below were found in one sample sequenced in a study of blood T cell repertoires in COVID-19. Sequencing was performed with immunoSEQ multiplex PCR; in TCRdb, only in-frame clones are kept and a portion is missing. This sample has around 24,000 clones; 75% to 90% occur once, and the top ten carry approximately 29%. What was sequenced was peripheral blood. The receptors were sampled from a woman in her seventies with active COVID-19.

The V call is TRBV6-5, the J call TRBJ1-1; 8 bases fit TRBD1. The V gene end was trimmed by 1 base and the J gene end by 1 base; junction bases not matched to a gene: 2. CDR3 size: 15 residues. CDR1 and CDR2 from the germline V gene are MNHEY and SVGAGI. This CDR3 is CASSYWGTGNTEAFF. DNA for the CDR3: TGTGCCAGCAGTTACTGGGGGACAGGGAACACTGAAGCTTTCTTT.

The chain uses TRBV7-3 and TRBJ2-6; D is undetermined. The CDR3 is made up of 15 amino acids. Germline CDR1 is SGHTA and CDR2 is FQGTGA. Trimming removed 2 bases at V and 1 base at J, with 6 bases between. The CDR3 is CASSLGWSGANVLTF. The CDR3 coding sequence is TGTGCCAGCAGCTTAGGCTGGTCTGGGGCCAACGTCCTGACTTTC.

V usage is TRBV6-1 and J usage is TRBJ2-7; 10 positions agree with TRBD2. The CDR3 is made up of 16 amino acids. Losses at the gene ends were 2 bases for V and 5 bases for J; bases not matched to a gene: 9. CDR1 MNHNS and CDR2 SASEGT come from the germline V gene. The CDR3 loop is CASSEIAGGFYDEQYF. In DNA, the CDR3 is TGTGCCAGCAGTGAAATAGCGGGGGGATTCTATGACGAGCAGTACTTC.

This clone was picked up one time. The chain carries TRBV4-1 and TRBJ2-5; 7 bases align to TRBD2. The CDR3 extends over 15 amino acids. Germline CDR1 is MGHRA and CDR2 is YSYEKL. With V trimmed by 3 bases and J by 4 bases, 8 bases remained unmatched. CDR3 sequence (DNA): TGCGCCAGCAGCCAGCGCTTGGGGGGGGGAGAGACCCAGTACTTC. This codes for CASSQRLGGGETQYF.

The J gene is TRBJ2-3, the V gene TRBV11-2; D is ambiguous. This CDR3 has 15 residues. The V and J ends lost 3 bases and 2 bases respectively, with 12 bases between them. Per the germline V gene, CDR1 is SGHAT and CDR2 is FQNNGV. The CDR3, as DNA: TGTGCCAGCAGCTTTGATCGCGCCATCACAGATACGCAGTATTTT. Translated: CASSFDRAITDTQYF.

This clone was counted a single time. The genes are TRBV3-1 (or the pseudogene TRBV3-2) and TRBJ1-5; D call uncertain. Germline CDR1 and CDR2: LGHDT and YNNKEL (reference sequence). This CDR3 comprises 15 residues. The V and J ends lost 0 bases and 6 bases respectively, with 12 bases between them. The CDR3 DNA reads TGTGCCAGCAGCCAAGATTCGACGGGTTCTCAGCCCCAGCATTTT. Protein sequence: CASSQDSTGSQPQHF.

The V call is TRBV12-3 or TRBV12-4, the J call TRBJ1-1, with a weak D call TRBD1 (5 bases). Trimming took 6 bases from V and 4 from J, leaving 12 bases between them. The CDR3 is made up of 13 amino acids. CDR3 in DNA: TGTGCCAGCAGCCCCCAGGGAGGCACTGAAGCTTTCTTT. It encodes CASSPQGGTEAFF.

The gene calls are TRBV6-6 and TRBJ1-1, with unresolved D. Trimming shortened V by 4 bases and J by 1 base, and 10 bases separated the two germline ends. CDR1 is MNHNY and CDR2 is SVGAGI in the germline V gene (reference sequence). The CDR3 sequence is 14 residues long. The CDR3 is CASSFHGENTEAFF. The CDR3 DNA reads TGTGCCAGCAGTTTTCACGGAGAGAACACTGAAGCTTTCTTT.

The chain is built from TRBV18 and TRBJ2-5, with TRBD1 as a possible D gene (6 bases). The CDR3 spans 15 residues. V shed 3 bases and J shed 5 bases, with 16 bases lying between them. Germline CDR1 and CDR2: KGHSH and LQKENI. As DNA, the CDR3 is TGTGCCAGCTCACCTGACAGGAACATCGGGGAGACCCAGTACTTC. Translated: CASSPDRNIGETQYF.

The gene calls are TRBV6-5 and TRBJ1-4; D remains ambiguous. The germline V and J ends were trimmed by 1 base and 8 bases, with 14 bases remaining between them. The CDR3 sequence is 15 residues long. The germline V gene encodes CDR1 MNHEY and CDR2 SVGAGI. The CDR3 nucleotides are TGTGCCAGCAGTTACTATGGGAGGCTGGGGGAAAAACTGTTTTTT. Its protein product is CASSYYGRLGEKLFF.

V and J are TRBV29-1 and TRBJ1-2; 7 bases align to TRBD1. CDR1 and CDR2 from the germline V gene are SQVTM and ANQGSEA. V shed 0 bases, J shed 2 bases, and the junction held 6 bases outside the gene matches. The length of the CDR3 is 15 residues. This CDR3 reads CSVEEAGGLNYGYTF. The CDR3 DNA reads TGCAGCGTTGAAGAAGCAGGGGGTTTGAACTATGGCTACACCTTC. Complete variable domain (other parts from reference TRBV29-1 and TRBJ1-2): SAVISQKPSRDICQRGTSLTIQCQVDSQVTMMFWYRQQPGQSLTLIATANQGSEATYESGFVIDKFPISRPNLTFSTLTVSNMSPEDSSIYLCSVEEAGGLNYGYTFGSGTRLTVV.

V and J are TRBV11-2 and TRBJ1-2; TRBD1 matches 9 bases. CDR1 is SGHAT and CDR2 is FQNNGV in the germline V gene. V lost 4 bases and J lost 4; bases outside the gene matches: 1. This CDR3 has 13 amino acids. The CDR3 loop is CASSSQGAYGYTF. CDR3 nucleotide sequence: TGTGCCAGCAGCTCACAGGGGGCCTATGGCTACACCTTC.

V usage is TRBV7-9 and J usage is TRBJ2-5; 7 nucleotides match TRBD1. This CDR3 is built from 13 residues. Trimming at V came to 5 bases and at J to 3 bases, leaving 3 bases not matched to a gene. The germline V gene has CDR1 SEHNR and CDR2 FQNEAQ (reference sequence). The CDR3 sequence is CASSPTGKETQYF. In DNA, the CDR3 is TGTGCCAGCAGCCCGACAGGGAAAGAGACCCAGTACTTC.

The gene calls are TRBV3-1 (or the pseudogene TRBV3-2) and TRBJ2-5, with 13 bases fitting TRBD2. Unmatched junction bases numbered 4, after V lost 2 bases and J lost 4 bases. Germline-derived CDR1 and CDR2 are LGHDT and YNNKEL (reference sequence). The CDR3 has 16 amino acids. The CDR3 DNA follows: TGTGCCAGCAGCCAACTGGGACTAGCGGGGCTAGAGACCCAGTACTTC. Translation gives CASSQLGLAGLETQYF.

V gene TRBV6-2 or TRBV6-3 combines with J gene TRBJ1-2; no clear D. The CDR3 spans 14 residues. The V and J ends lost 3 bases and 3 bases respectively, with 11 bases between them. Germline CDR1 is MNHEY and CDR2 is SVGEGT. The CDR3 DNA follows: TGTGCCAGCAGTTATTACGGTGCGGACTATGGCTACACCTTC. This codes for CASSYYGADYGYTF.

V usage is TRBV19 and J usage is TRBJ2-5; 7 nucleotides align to TRBD1. Germline trimming cut 2 bases from V and 5 bases from J; bases unmatched to any gene: 8. Germline CDR1 LNHDA, CDR2 SQIVND (reference sequence). The CDR3 has 15 amino acids. CDR3 bases: TGTGCCAGTAGTATACAGGCACAGGGGACGGAGACCCAGTACTTC. Translated, it gives CASSIQAQGTETQYF.

The chain combines TRBV30 with TRBJ2-3; 8 nucleotides align to TRBD2. Germline V gene sequence: CDR1 GTSNPN, CDR2 SVGIG (reference sequence). This CDR3 spans 14 amino acids. V lost 4 bases to trimming and J lost 6 bases; unmatched junction nucleotides: 9. The CDR3 DNA is TGTGCCTGGACAGCGGGGGCCGGAGTGGATACGCAGTATTTT. It translates to CAWTAGAGVDTQYF.

The chain combines TRBV7-2 with TRBJ2-7, with 7 bases identical to TRBD1. From germline, CDR1 is SGHTA and CDR2 FQGNSA. V was pared by 6 bases and J by 4 bases, with 9 bases of the junction left unmatched. The length of the CDR3 is 14 residues. CDR3 in amino acids: CASSQKGAQYEQYF. The CDR3, as DNA: TGTGCCAGCAGTCAAAAGGGGGCGCAGTACGAGCAGTACTTC.

This chain uses TRBV5-5 with TRBJ1-6; no firm D call. V was cut by 0 bases and J by 0 bases, with 4 bases left in between. The germline gives CDR1 SGHKS, CDR2 YYEKEE (reference sequence). This CDR3 contains 15 residues. The CDR3 loop reads CASSLASSYNSPLHF. For the CDR3, the DNA is TGTGCCAGCAGCTTGGCGAGCTCCTATAATTCACCCCTCCACTTT.

This clone was recorded a few times. This chain uses TRBV18 with TRBJ1-3; a weak D match, TRBD1 (6 bases). The CDR3 contains 15 residues. Looked up from germline, CDR1 is KGHSH and CDR2 is LQKENI. V dropped 0 bases and J dropped 5 bases, with 11 bases sitting between them. CDR3 DNA: TGTGCCAGCTCACCACCGGTACAGGGACGAAACACCATATATTTT. Its protein is CASSPPVQGRNTIYF. The full variable domain, completed using reference TRBV18 and TRBJ1-3, is NAGVMQNPRHLVRRRGQEARLRCSPMKGHSHVYWYRQLPEEGLKFMVYLQKENIIDESGMPKERFSAEFPKEGPSILRIQQVVRGDSAAYFCASSPPVQGRNTIYFGEGSWLTVV.